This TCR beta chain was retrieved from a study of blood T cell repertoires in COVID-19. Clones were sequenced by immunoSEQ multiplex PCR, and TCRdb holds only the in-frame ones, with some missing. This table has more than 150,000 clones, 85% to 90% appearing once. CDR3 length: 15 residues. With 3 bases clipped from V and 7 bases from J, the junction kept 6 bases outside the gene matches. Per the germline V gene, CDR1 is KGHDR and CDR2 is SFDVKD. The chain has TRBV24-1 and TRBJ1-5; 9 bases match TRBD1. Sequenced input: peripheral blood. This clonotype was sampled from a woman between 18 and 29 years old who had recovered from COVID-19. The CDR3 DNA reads TGTGCCACCAGTGATGCTGGACAGGGGCAACAGCCCCAGCATTTT. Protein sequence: CATSDAGQGQQPQHF.